This paragraph covers one T cell receptor beta chain sequence. The treatment was: preoperative locoregional IRX-2 cytokine immunotherapy. Samples came from a phase Ib trial of preoperative locoregional IRX-2 cytokine immunotherapy. The method was immunoSEQ multiplex PCR; TCRdb's version includes in-frame clones alone and lacks a portion of them. The sample shows more than 20,000 clones, 70% to 90% of them seen only once. J was trimmed by 6 bases and V by 0 bases; bases with no gene match: 1. CDR1 SEHNR and CDR2 FQNEAQ come from the germline V gene (reference sequence). CDR3 length: 14 amino acids. The sample belongs to a study of preoperative IRX-2 immunotherapy in early breast cancer.

This TCR derives from a human donor with breast cancer. The sequencing here drew on tumor tissue, taken after IRX-2 immunotherapy. The V gene is TRBV7-9, the J gene TRBJ2-1; 8 positions match TRBD2. In DNA, the CDR3 is TGTGCCAGCAGCTTAGCACGGGGGGGCAATGAGCAGTTCTTC. Translated, it gives CASSLARGGNEQFF.